This is a list of T cell receptor beta chains from one sample in a study of blood T cell repertoires in COVID-19. This table comes from immunoSEQ multiplex PCR, and its TCRdb copy is limited to in-frame clones, with some not included. The sample holds some 150,000 clones, around 82% seen once. Sequencing used peripheral blood. Receptor source: a man between 60 and 70 years old with active or convalescent COVID-19. Both conserved end residues are part of each CDR3. The D gene is left open where the match is weak. Clone sizes are given selectively: once, few, many, or a class where the clone is expanded.

D: TRBD1
J: TRBJ2-1
V: TRBV18
size: .
DNA: TGTGCCAGCTCACCCGGAACGGGACAGGGTAACAATGAGCAGTTCTTC
CDR3: CASSPGTGQGNNEQFF

D: .
J: TRBJ2-5
V: TRBV7-2
size: .
DNA: TGTGCCAGCAGCTCGAATAGCGGCCTCCAAGAGACCCAGTACTTC
CDR3: CASSSNSGLQETQYF

D: .
J: TRBJ1-1
V: TRBV11-3
size: .
DNA: TGTGCCAGCAGCTACGGGGGGCGCGCTGAAGCTTTCTTT
CDR3: CASSYGGRAEAFF

D: .
J: TRBJ1-5
V: TRBV4-2
size: few
DNA: TGTGCCAGCAGCCAAGGGGTGGGAGGGGGGAGCAATCAGCCCCAGCATTTT
CDR3: CASSQGVGGGSNQPQHF

D: TRBD1
J: TRBJ1-5
V: TRBV19
size: .
DNA: TGTGCCAGTTCACGACAGGGAGACAATCAGCCCCAGCATTTT
CDR3: CASSRQGDNQPQHF

D: TRBD1
J: TRBJ1-1
V: TRBV9
size: .
DNA: TGTGCCAGCAGCGCCCAGGGGGCCTCGGGAACTGAAGCTTTCTTT
CDR3: CASSAQGASGTEAFF

D: TRBD2
J: TRBJ2-3
V: TRBV11-3
size: .
DNA: TGTGCCAGCAGCTTTGATACTAGCGGGAGAGATACGCAGTATTTT
CDR3: CASSFDTSGRDTQYF

D: .
J: TRBJ1-5
V: TRBV6-5
size: .
DNA: TGTGCCAGCAGTCCGACAGGAAACAATCAGCCCCAGCATTTT
CDR3: CASSPTGNNQPQHF

D: .
J: TRBJ2-5
V: TRBV11-1
size: .
DNA: TGTGCCAGCAGCTTTTCCGAAGAGACCCAGTACTTC
CDR3: CASSFSEETQYF

D: .
J: TRBJ1-1
V: TRBV2
size: .
DNA: TGTGCCAGCAGTGGAGAGAGGAGCACTGAAGCTTTCTTT
CDR3: CASSGERSTEAFF

D: .
J: TRBJ2-3
V: TRBV14
size: once
DNA: TGTGCCAGCAGCCAAGGGGGCTTCGGCACAGATACGCAGTATTTT
CDR3: CASSQGGFGTDTQYF

D: .
J: TRBJ2-1
V: TRBV10-3
size: .
DNA: TGTGCCATCAGTGTCAGGGGAGGGATTGACAATGAGCAGTTCTTC
CDR3: CAISVRGGIDNEQFF

D: .
J: TRBJ2-7
V: TRBV3-1/TRBV3-2
size: once
DNA: TGTGCCAGCAGCCGTAGCTCCTACGAGCAGTACTTC
CDR3: CASSRSSYEQYF